This TCR beta chain was identified in a study of cytomegalovirus exposure and HLA in healthy donors (dated by TCRdb to 2017 to 2019). Broadly, across the study: The 666 repertoires of the first cohort and the approximately 130 validation repertoires were produced on the same platform, according to a later analysis. The aim of the study was to test whether cataloging public T cell receptors could identify signatures of past pathogen exposure. In addition to the first cohort of 650 to 750 subjects, a separate validation cohort of 120 different subjects was used. To predict cytomegalovirus infection status, the study combined high-throughput TCR immunosequencing, statistical association of individual TCRs with disease status, and machine learning. The full study reports these points: A few of the identified cytomegalovirus-associated TCR beta chains were confirmed in vitro to be specific for cytomegalovirus antigens. In both the original and validation cohorts, the classifier was reported to diagnose cytomegalovirus status with high specificity and sensitivity. The validation cohort had no HLA typing available for a later analysis, so co-occurrence within that cohort was assessed over all 120 or so repertoires. In a later analysis, TCRs clustered in the first cohort were found to also tend to co-occur in the 120 or so validation repertoires, with approximately 95% of cluster scores above 0. The authors suggested that the approach could potentially be generalized to other disease states and immunological phenotypes. The study listed 150 to 200 TCR beta chains as associated with cytomegalovirus. Across donors, most TCR sequences were observed very rarely, whereas some public TCRs were present in many individuals.

The protocol used for the library was the immunoSEQ multiplex PCR assay. From the authors' description of their analysis: A statistical classification framework was built for diagnosing cytomegalovirus status from the catalog of TCR beta chain sequences. Drawn from immuneACCESS, this table holds only the in-frame rearrangements with V and J called that TCRdb kept. Clones are partly lost; checked studies trace under half to an unresolved V gene and leave the rest unexplained. V, J and clone size are those of that table, while D and trimming were read from the DNA. The sample has under 300,000 clones on record, 70% to 90% of them singletons. The ten largest account for around 1% of the sample. Turning to this clone: The antigen this receptor binds is unknown. The sample holds no much larger clone one base away, and base qualities are not on file.

The donors were included in the validation cohort of some 120 subjects, a group kept apart from the roughly 730-subject first cohort. Including the terminal cysteine and phenylalanine, the CDR3 comprises 15 residues. The kept DNA is CDR3 alone, 45 bases in frame from the first base. Clipping removes 3 bases from V and 1 base from J, with 7 as the unmatched junction base count. The germline V gene (reference sequence) specifies GTSNPN as CDR1 and SVGIG as CDR2. This receptor was identified in a woman aged 18-29 years in good health and CMV-seronegative. The chain employs TRBV30 and TRBJ1-2, and 8 junction bases match TRBD1. The sample comprised PBMCs. The nucleotides read TGTGCCTGGAGCCTTCGGACAGGGATTAACTATGGCTACACCTTC. Its protein is CAWSLRTGINYGYTF. With all but the CDR3 taken from the reference TRBV30 and TRBJ1-2 genes, the full variable domain is: SQTIHQWPATLVQPVGSPLSLECTVEGTSNPNLYWYRQAAGRGLQLLFYSVGIGQISSEVPQNLSASRPQDRQFILSSKKLLLSDSGFYLCAWSLRTGINYGYTFGSGTRLTVV.